What follows are 16 T cell receptor beta chains derived from one specimen sequenced in a study of cytomegalovirus exposure and HLA in healthy donors. Vbeta (60) and Jbeta (13) primers were used in the PCR. Here immunoSEQ multiplex PCR was the method, and the copy in TCRdb shows in-frame clones only, minus some. The repertoire table contains 95,000 to 150,000 clones. Material: PBMCs. These receptors were taken from a man aged 25 to 40 in good health and CMV-seronegative.

The chain recombines TRBV5-6 with TRBJ2-5; 7 positions agree with TRBD2. The V and J ends lost 5 bases and 2 bases, in that order; junction bases with no gene match: 15. CDR3 length equals 17 residues. Germline V lookup: CDR1 SGHDT, CDR2 YYEEEE. Written as DNA, the CDR3 is TGTGCCAGCAGGGGGGGGTATGCTTCGGCACTTCAAGAGACCCAGTACTTC. It encodes CASRGGYASALQETQYF.

Remarks on this clone: Because the CDR3 is missing its conserved closing phenylalanine or tryptophan, this is likely a read error. The limits of the CDR3 on the DNA are not certain, so only TCRdb's listed CDR3 is given. The rearrangement links TRBV2 to TRBJ2-3; the listed D gene, TRBD2, was not tested against the DNA. Germline V gene lookup returns CDR1 SNHLY and CDR2 FYNNEI. The CDR3 is 14 residues long, counting both termini. CDR3 residues: CASSDVGLAGVLGI.

The V gene is TRBV4-3, the J gene TRBJ1-1; the match to TRBD1 covers 7 bases. V shed 5 bases and J 1 base; nucleotides not matched to a gene: 4. This CDR3 comprises 14 residues. CDR1 and CDR2 from the germline V gene are LGHNA and YSLEER. The CDR3 region has the DNA TGCGCCAGCAGCGCAGACAGGGCGAACACTGAAGCTTTCTTT. This translates into CASSADRANTEAFF.

This chain links TRBV7-2 with TRBJ2-5; 10 bases line up with TRBD2. The DNA end favors TRBJ2-7, so the J call may be wrong. The CDR3 is 13 residues long. Germline-derived CDR1 and CDR2 are SGHTA and FQGNSA. The CDR3 region is CASRPSGSGEQYF. The CDR3 DNA sequence: TGTGCCAGCAGGCCTAGCGGGAGCGGCGAGCAGTACTTC.

The V call is TRBV5-1, the J call TRBJ1-6; 12 nucleotides align to TRBD1. The CDR3 sequence is 17 residues long. The germline V gene has CDR1 SGHRS and CDR2 YFSETQ. V dropped 4 bases and J dropped 6; count of bases not matched to a gene: 8. The DNA of the CDR3 is TGCGCCAGCAGCCCCGGGACAGGGGGCCGGGGTAATTCACCCCTCCACTTT. Protein sequence: CASSPGTGGRGNSPLHF.

In DNA, the CDR3 is TGCAGCGCATGGGGACAGGGAGCCTTCTACGAGCAGTACTTC. It codes for CSAWGQGAFYEQYF. The V call is TRBV29-1, the J call TRBJ2-7; 9 bases line up with TRBD1. Germline loops: CDR1 SQVTM, CDR2 ANQGSEA. CDR3 length equals 14 residues. The V gene end was trimmed by 7 bases and the J gene end by 3 bases; junction bases not matched to a gene: 10.

V usage is TRBV28 and J usage is TRBJ2-2, with 12 bases lining up with TRBD2. V lost 3 bases to trimming and J lost 17 bases; unmatched junction nucleotides: 13. Looked up from germline, CDR1 is MDHEN and CDR2 is SYDVKM. The CDR3 has 15 residues. The CDR3 DNA sequence: TGTGCCAGCAGTTTTCTAGCGGGAGGGCCGGGGGACTATTTTTTT. Translation gives CASSFLAGGPGDYFF.

The V and J genes are TRBV7-9 and TRBJ1-2, with D possibly matching TRBD1 (5 bases). Germline lookup yields CDR1 SEHNR and CDR2 FQNEAQ (reference sequence). CDR3 length equals 15 residues. V was clipped by 3 bases and J by 4 bases, with 15 bases between them. CDR3 amino acids: CASSFGPGKLYGYTF. Written as DNA, the CDR3 is TGTGCCAGCAGCTTTGGGCCAGGGAAACTCTATGGCTACACCTTC.

The chain links TRBV29-1 to TRBJ1-1; D might be TRBD1 (6 bases). The CDR3 totals 14 residues. With 2 bases removed from V and 7 bases from J, the gap between germline ends came to 17 bases. Germline CDR1 reads SQVTM; CDR2 reads ANQGSEA. Here the CDR3 reads CSVEKGYRVDEAFF. The CDR3 region has the DNA TGCAGCGTTGAAAAGGGGTACAGGGTGGATGAAGCTTTCTTT. Variable domain in full (rest from reference TRBV29-1 and TRBJ1-1): SAVISQKPSRDICQRGTSLTIQCQVDSQVTMMFWYRQQPGQSLTLIATANQGSEATYESGFVIDKFPISRPNLTFSTLTVSNMSPEDSSIYLCSVEKGYRVDEAFFGQGTRLTVV.

The chain is built from TRBV4-1 and TRBJ2-7; D ambiguous. V was clipped by 4 bases and J by 7 bases, with 14 bases between them. This CDR3 is 13 amino acids long. The V gene's germline CDR1 is MGHRA and CDR2 YSYEKL. The CDR3 nucleotides are TGCGCCAGCAGCCCATACGACGGGTGGGAGCAGTACTTC. Residues: CASSPYDGWEQYF.

The chain has TRBV5-1 and TRBJ2-7; 9 nucleotides line up with TRBD1. The CDR3 consists of 15 residues. Germline V gene lookup returns CDR1 SGHRS and CDR2 YFSETQ. With 3 bases clipped from V and 1 base from J, the junction kept 5 bases outside the gene matches. The CDR3 is CASSSPGTGSYEQYF. DNA for the CDR3: TGCGCCAGCAGCTCCCCCGGGACAGGGTCCTACGAGCAGTACTTC.

This chain uses TRBV4-3 with TRBJ1-2, with 7 bases matching TRBD1. Germline assignment: CDR1 LGHNA and CDR2 YSLEER. The CDR3 runs to 15 residues. The V segment lost 1 base and the J segment 3 bases; nucleotides outside the gene matches: 5. The CDR3 is CASSQAIRGHYGYTF. The DNA of the CDR3 is TGCGCCAGCAGCCAAGCCATTAGGGGGCACTATGGCTACACCTTC.

The chain joins TRBV25-1 to TRBJ1-2, with 9 bases lining up with TRBD1. This CDR3 region has 15 residues. The V gene end was trimmed by 3 bases and the J gene end by 8 bases; junction bases not matched to a gene: 10. Looked up from germline, CDR1 is MGHDK and CDR2 is SYGVNS. The CDR3 here is CASSEQTGGFRGYTF. The CDR3 bases are TGTGCCAGCAGTGAGCAAACAGGGGGCTTCAGGGGCTACACCTTC.

J is TRBJ2-3 and V is TRBV19, with D possibly being TRBD2 (6 bases). Trimming stripped 6 bases from V and 8 bases from J, with 15 bases between. The length of the CDR3 is 13 residues. CDR1 LNHDA and CDR2 SQIVND come from the germline V gene (reference sequence). CDR3 nucleotide sequence: TGTGCCAGTAGCAAGGGATCGGAGGGTACGCAGTATTTT. It translates to CASSKGSEGTQYF.

The chain links TRBV28 to TRBJ1-2; D gene unclear. V was clipped by 3 bases and J by 2 bases, with 7 bases between them. The CDR3 has 13 residues. Germline loops: CDR1 MDHEN, CDR2 SYDVKM. The CDR3 reads CASSFGPNYGYTF. For the CDR3, the DNA is TGTGCCAGCAGTTTTGGCCCCAACTATGGCTACACCTTC.

The chain links TRBV25-1 to TRBJ2-7, with 12 nucleotides matching TRBD2. Per the germline V gene, CDR1 is MGHDK and CDR2 is SYGVNS. V gave up 5 bases and J gave up 3 bases; unmatched junction bases: 11. This CDR3 contains 17 residues. The CDR3 nucleotides read TGTGCCAGCAGTATAGCTAGCGGGAGGGTCTTTTTCTACGAGCAGTACTTC. It specifies CASSIASGRVFFYEQYF.